This T cell receptor (beta chain) was sequenced during a study of blood T cell repertoires in COVID-19. Background on the study: Both acute and convalescent COVID-19 samples were obtained from the United States, Italy and Spain. Sample material is recorded as cDNA or gDNA derived from T cells, B-cell-depleted T cells, or PBMCs.

In the authors' methods: By means of reference gene primer amplification, nucleated cell counts were estimated. Clones were read by immunoSEQ multiplex PCR, and TCRdb kept only the in-frame ones, dropping some. Clonal size and the V and J genes are those of that table, whereas D and trimming came from the DNA. The sample yields some 100,000 clones, less than 90% seen once. The sequenced sample consisted of peripheral blood. The sequence was obtained from an older woman with acute or convalescent COVID-19.

CDR3 sequence reads: CASSPWGGQETQYF. In nucleotides, the CDR3 is TGTGCCAGCAGCCCCTGGGGGGGCCAAGAGACCCAGTACTTC. The rearrangement joins TRBV3-1 (or the pseudogene TRBV3-2) to TRBJ2-5, with 7 bases that match TRBD2. Unmatched junction bases numbered 3, after V lost 4 bases and J lost 1 base. This CDR3 is built from 14 residues. CDR1 is LGHDT and CDR2 is YNNKEL in the germline V gene (reference sequence).